This TCR beta chain was sequenced in a study of blood T cells in healthy people across ages. Study-level findings and limits: Among long-lived donors, naive CD4+ cells were more numerous and diversity higher than in aged donors. Naive and antigen-experienced cells were not separated, limiting conclusive comparison.

On this clonotype itself: What it recognizes is unknown.

Trimming stripped 2 bases from V and 10 bases from J, with 11 bases between. Germline loops: CDR1 GTSNPN, CDR2 SVGIG (reference sequence). This CDR3 is built from 11 residues. Using a J-beta primer mix together with a sample-barcoded 5' primer, a second PCR was run for roughly 7 to 11 cycles. MiXCR was run by TCRdb on the 5' RACE reads, yielding one entry per CDR3 protein. The sample has around 1,900,000 distinct CDR3 sequences, 30% to 40% seen once. This TCR came from a human donor in good health. This chain joins TRBV30 and TRBJ1-1; D uncertain. The sample taken for sequencing was blood. The CDR3 DNA follows: TGTGCCTGGAGTCGTGAACGGGGAGCTTTCTTT. As protein: CAWSRERGAFF.